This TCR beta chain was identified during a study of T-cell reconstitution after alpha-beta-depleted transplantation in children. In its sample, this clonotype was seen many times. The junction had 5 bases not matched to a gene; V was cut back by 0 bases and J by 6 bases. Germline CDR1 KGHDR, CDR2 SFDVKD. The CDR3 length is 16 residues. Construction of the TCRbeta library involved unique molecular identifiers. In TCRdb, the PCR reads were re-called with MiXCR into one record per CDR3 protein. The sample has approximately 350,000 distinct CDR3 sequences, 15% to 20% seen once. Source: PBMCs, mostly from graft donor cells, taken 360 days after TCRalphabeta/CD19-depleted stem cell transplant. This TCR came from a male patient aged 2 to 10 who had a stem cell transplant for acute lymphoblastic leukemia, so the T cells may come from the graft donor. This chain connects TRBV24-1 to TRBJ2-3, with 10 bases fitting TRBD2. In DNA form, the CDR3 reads TGTGCCACCAGTGATTTGGAGCGGGAGGGCCCCGATACGCAGTATTTT. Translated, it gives CATSDLEREGPDTQYF.